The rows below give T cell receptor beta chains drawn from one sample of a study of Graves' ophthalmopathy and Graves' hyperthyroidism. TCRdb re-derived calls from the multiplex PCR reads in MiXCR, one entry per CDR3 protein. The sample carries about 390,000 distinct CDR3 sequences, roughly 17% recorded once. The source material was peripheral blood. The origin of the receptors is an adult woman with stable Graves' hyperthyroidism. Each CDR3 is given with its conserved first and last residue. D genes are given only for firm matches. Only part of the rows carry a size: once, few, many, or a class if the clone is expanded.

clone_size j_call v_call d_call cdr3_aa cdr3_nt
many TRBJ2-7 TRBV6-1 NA CASSEGPGFREQYF TGTGCCAGCAGTGAAGGGCCCGGGTTCCGCGAGCAGTACTTC
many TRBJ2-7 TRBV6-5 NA CASSYSKTGAYEQYF TGTGCCAGCAGTTACTCGAAGACAGGAGCCTACGAGCAGTACTTC
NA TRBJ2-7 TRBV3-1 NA CASSQELAATYEQYF TGTGCCAGCAGCCAAGAGTTAGCGGCTACCTACGAGCAGTACTTC
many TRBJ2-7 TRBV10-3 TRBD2 CAIRRTGTTQEEQYF TGTGCCATCAGGAGAACCGGGACTACCCAGGAGGAGCAGTACTTC
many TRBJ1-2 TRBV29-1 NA CSVVDGGTGYTF TGCAGCGTTGTAGATGGGGGCACTGGCTACACCTTC
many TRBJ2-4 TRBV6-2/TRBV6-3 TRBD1 CASSYSGTGNIKYF TGTGCCAGCAGTTACTCGGGGACAGGAAACATTAAGTACTTC
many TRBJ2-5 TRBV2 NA CASSVGPETQYF TGTGCCAGCAGTGTCGGCCCAGAGACCCAGTACTTC
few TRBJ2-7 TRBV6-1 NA CASSVVGTYGYEQYF TGTGCCAGCAGTGTCGTGGGGACCTATGGCTACGAGCAGTACTTC
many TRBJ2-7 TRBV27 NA CASARPGQGGAYEQYF TGTGCCAGCGCCCGGCCTGGGCAGGGAGGAGCCTACGAGCAGTACTTC
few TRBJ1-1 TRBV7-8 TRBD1 CASSSTGEGMNAEAFF TGTGCCAGCAGCTCTACAGGGGAGGGGATGAACGCTGAAGCTTTCTTT
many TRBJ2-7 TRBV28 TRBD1 CASSHAGTGIDEQYF TGTGCCAGCAGTCATGCAGGGACAGGAATTGACGAGCAGTACTTC
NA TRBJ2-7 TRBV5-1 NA CASSRGGQGKDEQYF TGCGCCAGCAGTCGGGGGGGACAGGGTAAGGACGAGCAGTACTTC
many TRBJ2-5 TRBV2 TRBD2 CASSFVAGLQETQYF TGTGCCAGCAGTTTTGTAGCGGGGCTCCAAGAGACCCAGTACTTC
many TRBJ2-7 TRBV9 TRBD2 CASSVASGVAYEQYF TGTGCCAGCAGCGTAGCTAGCGGGGTTGCCTACGAGCAGTACTTC
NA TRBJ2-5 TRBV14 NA CASSQNWGTQYF TGTGCCAGCAGCCAAAACTGGGGGACCCAGTACTTC
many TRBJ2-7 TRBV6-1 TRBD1 CASTSDRSGYEQYF TGTGCCAGCACCTCGGACAGGTCGGGCTACGAGCAGTACTTC
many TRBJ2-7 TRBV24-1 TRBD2 CATSDWREGLYEQYF TGTGCCACCAGCGATTGGAGGGAGGGCCTGTACGAGCAGTACTTC
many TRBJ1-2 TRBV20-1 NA CSAQRLNYGYTF TGCAGTGCTCAGAGGCTTAACTATGGCTACACCTTC
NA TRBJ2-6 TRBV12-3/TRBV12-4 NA CASSLSGISGSNVLTF TGTGCCAGCAGTTTAAGCGGAATCTCTGGGTCCAACGTCCTGACTTTC
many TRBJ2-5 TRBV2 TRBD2 CASTSSGREQTQYF TGTGCCAGCACCTCTAGCGGGAGGGAACAGACCCAGTACTTC
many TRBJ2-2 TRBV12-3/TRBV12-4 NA CASSFSQNGFTGELFF TGTGCCAGCAGTTTCTCCCAAAACGGTTTCACCGGGGAGCTGTTTTTT
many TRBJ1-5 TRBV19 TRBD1 CASSIPGQVNQPQHF TGTGCCAGTAGTATTCCGGGACAGGTTAATCAGCCCCAGCATTTT
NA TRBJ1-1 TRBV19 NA CTSSIRPNTEAFF TGTACCAGTAGTATCAGACCGAACACTGAAGCTTTCTTT
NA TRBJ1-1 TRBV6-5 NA CASSYSPAPIINTEAFF TGTGCCAGCAGTTACTCGCCGGCACCCATTATCAACACTGAAGCTTTCTTT
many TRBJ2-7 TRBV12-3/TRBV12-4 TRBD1 CASSSRGQAYEQYF TGTGCCAGCAGTTCACGAGGACAGGCCTACGAGCAGTACTTC
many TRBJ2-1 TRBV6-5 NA CASSYSRTTDNEQFF TGTGCCAGCAGTTACTCACGGACGACTGACAATGAGCAGTTCTTC
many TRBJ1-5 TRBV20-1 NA CSANKWGVNQPQHF TGCAGTGCCAATAAGTGGGGTGTTAATCAGCCCCAGCATTTT
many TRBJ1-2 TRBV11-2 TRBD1 CASSRTGAGYTF TGTGCCAGCAGTCGCACAGGGGCTGGCTACACCTTC
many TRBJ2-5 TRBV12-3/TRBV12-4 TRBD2 CASSSLSTASGIRETQYF TGTGCCAGCAGTTCCTTATCGACGGCTAGCGGGATCCGAGAGACCCAGTACTTC
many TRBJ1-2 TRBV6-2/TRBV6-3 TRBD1 CASSYSSFQGQSGVHYGYTF TGTGCCAGCAGTTACTCGAGTTTCCAGGGACAGTCCGGGGTACACTATGGCTACACCTTC
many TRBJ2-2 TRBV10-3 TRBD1 CAIRTGLAGELFF TGTGCCATCCGGACAGGGTTGGCCGGGGAGCTGTTTTTT
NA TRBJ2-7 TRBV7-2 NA CASSPLRLGTYEQYF TGTGCCAGCAGTCCCCTAAGACTTGGAACCTACGAGCAGTACTTC
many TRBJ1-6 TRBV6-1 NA CASRGMASSPLHF TGTGCCAGCAGGGGAATGGCAAGCTCACCCCTCCACTTT
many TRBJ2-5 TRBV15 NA CATGVFGRQETQYF TGTGCCACCGGGGTTTTCGGTAGGCAAGAGACCCAGTACTTC
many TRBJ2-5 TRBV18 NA CASSTSTKETQYF TGTGCCAGCTCAACATCCACCAAAGAGACCCAGTACTTC
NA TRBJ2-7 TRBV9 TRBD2 CASSKEAGGPRDEQYF TGTGCCAGCAGCAAAGAAGCGGGAGGGCCTCGGGACGAGCAGTACTTC
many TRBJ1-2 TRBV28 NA CASSSRVYGYTF TGTGCCAGCAGTTCCAGGGTCTATGGCTACACCTTC
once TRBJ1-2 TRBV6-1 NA CASADSGVNYGYTF TGTGCCAGCGCTGACTCCGGTGTTAACTATGGCTACACCTTC
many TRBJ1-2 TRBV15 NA CATSRVGLSNYGYTF TGTGCCACCAGCAGAGTAGGACTTTCTAACTATGGCTACACCTTC
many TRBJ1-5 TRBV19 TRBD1 CASTFGTGAFQPQHF TGTGCCAGTACGTTCGGGACAGGGGCCTTTCAGCCCCAGCATTTT